A selection of T cell receptor beta chains follows, all from one sample in a study of post-analysis software for immune sequencing data. Each CDR3 protein is one row after TCRdb ran MiXCR on the PCR reads. The profile shows roughly 430,000 distinct CDR3 sequences, 39% of them singletons. Material for sequencing was blood. The receptor set was obtained from a girl aged 2-10 years with multiple sclerosis. CDR3s include the opening cysteine and the closing phenylalanine or tryptophan. D genes are given only for firm matches. Size is omitted from some rows. Given values are once, few, many or a class for expanded clones.

v_gene,j_gene,d_gene,abundance,CDR3aa,CDR3nt
TRBV10-3,TRBJ1-5,-,few,CAISEQRGAGNQPQHF,TGTGCCATCAGTGAGCAACGGGGTGCGGGAAATCAGCCCCAGCATTTT
TRBV25-1,TRBJ2-1,-,-,CASSEGQYNEQFF,TGTGCCAGCAGTGAAGGACAGTACAATGAGCAGTTCTTC
TRBV4-3,TRBJ1-2,-,few,CASSQDLGGSLYGYTF,TGCGCCAGCAGCCAAGATTTAGGGGGGTCACTCTATGGCTACACCTTC
TRBV28,TRBJ1-4,-,once,CASSPPGRALNEKLFF,TGTGCCAGCAGTCCCCCGGGACGCGCACTGAATGAAAAACTGTTTTTT
TRBV20-1,TRBJ2-1,TRBD2,few,CSARDAGTSSYNEQFF,TGCAGTGCTAGAGACGCCGGGACTAGCAGTTACAATGAGCAGTTCTTC
TRBV4-2,TRBJ2-1,-,few,CASSQDLGWNEQFF,TGTGCCAGCAGCCAAGATCTTGGCTGGAATGAGCAGTTCTTC
TRBV29-1,TRBJ2-1,-,-,CSVAEPYRAVWGEQFF,TGCAGCGTTGCTGAGCCCTACCGGGCAGTTTGGGGTGAGCAGTTCTTC
TRBV7-2,TRBJ2-7,-,few,CASSIASYEQYF,TGTGCCAGCAGCATCGCTTCTTACGAGCAGTACTTC
TRBV20-1,TRBJ2-5,-,-,CSARRGGIGETQYF,TGCAGTGCCCGAAGAGGGGGGATTGGCGAGACCCAGTACTTC
TRBV12-3/TRBV12-4,TRBJ1-2,-,few,CASSLAQVGYTF,TGTGCCAGCAGTTTAGCGCAGGTTGGCTACACCTTC
TRBV24-1,TRBJ2-7,-,few,CATSDYTGFTYEQYF,TGTGCCACCAGTGACTATACTGGATTTACCTACGAGCAGTACTTC
TRBV29-1,TRBJ2-5,TRBD2,few,CSVSPTSGQETQYF,TGCAGCGTTTCCCCAACTAGCGGACAAGAGACCCAGTACTTC
TRBV20-1,TRBJ2-7,TRBD1,-,CSASLRDRSSYEQYF,TGCAGTGCTAGCCTCCGGGACAGGAGCTCCTACGAGCAGTACTTC
TRBV10-3,TRBJ2-7,-,-,CAISPLERYEQYF,TGTGCCATCAGCCCACTAGAACGATACGAGCAGTACTTC
TRBV25-1,TRBJ1-4,-,few,CASSDTGGLNEKLFF,TGTGCCAGCAGTGACACAGGCGGGCTAAATGAAAAACTGTTTTTT